Presented here are 12 T cell receptor beta chains from one specimen sequenced in a study of CD8 T cells in Susac syndrome. Random hexamers served to reverse transcribe roughly 0.45 to 1 ug RNA. MiXCR, applied by TCRdb to the immunoSEQ multiplex PCR reads, yields one record per CDR3 protein. The table includes 95,000 to 150,000 distinct CDR3 sequences, around 96% detected once. Sample: CD4+ T cells from PBMCs. The origin of the receptors is a human donor with Susac syndrome.

The rearrangement links TRBV12-3 or TRBV12-4 to TRBJ2-1, with 9 bases lining up with TRBD2. This CDR3 is built from 14 residues. Trimming at V came to 4 bases and at J to 9 bases, leaving 7 bases not matched to a gene. The CDR3 DNA sequence: TGTGCCAGCAGTTGGCTAGCGGGGAGAACTGAGCAGTTCTTC. Its translation: CASSWLAGRTEQFF.

The gene calls are TRBV20-1 and TRBJ2-7; D gene ambiguous. Germline V lookup: CDR1 DFQATT, CDR2 SNEGSKA (reference sequence). The CDR3 spans 11 residues. With 1 base removed from V and 5 bases from J, the gap between germline ends came to 6 bases. CDR3 amino acids: CSARARDEQYF. The CDR3 nucleotides are TGCAGTGCTAGAGCACGGGACGAGCAGTACTTC.

The chain's CDR3 is CASKRGGVQYF. As DNA, the CDR3 is TGTGCCTCAAAGCGGGGGGGGGTTCAGTACTTC. The chain uses TRBV30 and TRBJ2-4, with 10 bases aligning to TRBD2. Germline V lookup: CDR1 GTSNPN, CDR2 SVGIG (reference sequence). V dropped 7 bases and J dropped 11; count of bases not matched to a gene: 5. This CDR3 contains 11 residues. The full variable domain, rest sourced from reference TRBV30 and TRBJ2-4, is SQTIHQWPATLVQPVGSPLSLECTVEGTSNPNLYWYRQAAGRGLQLLFYSVGIGQISSEVPQNLSASRPQDRQFILSSKKLLLSDSGFYLCASKRGGVQYFGAGTRLSVL.

CDR3 residues: CASSPTPGLAGEGGETQYF. Here the CDR3 DNA reads TGCGCCAGCAGCCCTACCCCCGGACTAGCGGGAGAAGGAGGAGAGACCCAGTACTTC. The genes are TRBV4-1 and TRBJ2-5, with TRBD2 identical over 13 bases. Germline CDR1 is MGHRA and CDR2 is YSYEKL. Trimming at V came to 4 bases and at J to 4 bases, leaving 15 bases not matched to a gene. This CDR3 is built from 19 residues.

The chain links TRBV23-1 to TRBJ2-1; 8 nucleotides match TRBD2. TRBV23-1 is known as an ORF, though its function is uncertain. V shed 9 bases and J 4 bases; nucleotides not matched to a gene: 11. The CDR3 loop spans 15 amino acids. DNA for the CDR3: TGCGCCAGATGGCATACTAGCGGACTTTACAATGAGCAGTTCTTC. Its translation is CARWHTSGLYNEQFF.

The chain joins TRBV5-6 to TRBJ1-2; D gene unclear. The germline V gene has CDR1 SGHDT and CDR2 YYEEEE. V was shortened by 0 bases and J by 6 bases, with 18 bases between the two germline ends. The CDR3 loop spans 16 amino acids. The CDR3, as DNA: TGTGCCAGCAGCTTGGCCGGCAGCCAATGGTGGGATGGCTACACCTTC. It yields the protein CASSLAGSQWWDGYTF.

V gene TRBV7-9 combines with J gene TRBJ2-5; TRBD2 agrees at 8 bases. CDR3 length: 15 residues. After removal of 2 bases from V and 2 bases from J, the junction contained 4 bases not matched to a gene. CDR1 and CDR2 from the germline V gene are SEHNR and FQNEAQ (reference sequence). CDR3 nucleotides: TGTGCCAGCAGCTTAACCCGACTAGCGCAAGAGACCCAGTACTTC. Protein product: CASSLTRLAQETQYF. The full variable domain, rest sourced from reference TRBV7-9 and TRBJ2-5, is DTGVSQNPRHKITKRGQNVTFRCDPISEHNRLYWYRQTLGQGPEFLTYFQNEAQLEKSRLLSDRFSAERPKGSFSTLEIQRTEQGDSAMYLCASSLTRLAQETQYFGPGTRLLVL.

This clonotype was seen only once. This chain connects TRBV28 to TRBJ2-1; the D is unclear. CDR3 length equals 11 residues. Per the germline V gene, CDR1 is MDHEN and CDR2 is SYDVKM. V lost 8 bases to trimming and J lost 9 bases, with 11 bases between them. The CDR3 DNA reads TGTGCCAGCGGTGACTTGTTTGAGCAGTTCTTC. Translated: CASGDLFEQFF.

The rearrangement joins TRBV7-7 to TRBJ2-1; TRBD2 is a possible D gene (6 bases). Per the germline V gene, CDR1 is SSHAT and CDR2 is FNYEAQ (reference sequence). This CDR3 region has 12 residues. For the CDR3, the DNA is TGTGCTATCGGGAGCTCCTACAATGAGCAGTTCTTC. This gives the protein CAIGSSYNEQFF.

V usage is TRBV20-1 and J usage is TRBJ2-1, with TRBD2 identical over 10 bases. Germline CDR1 reads DFQATT; CDR2 reads SNEGSKA (reference sequence). The CDR3 is 16 residues long. After removal of 1 base from V and 8 bases from J, the junction contained 11 bases not matched to a gene. In DNA form, the CDR3 reads TGCAGTGCTAGAGTGAGGTTACTAGCGGGAATCCATGAGCAGTTCTTC. This gives the protein CSARVRLLAGIHEQFF.

The rearrangement uses TRBV4-1 and TRBJ2-3; 8 bases are a match to TRBD1. Trimming at V came to 0 bases and at J to 7 bases, leaving 9 bases not matched to a gene. CDR1 is MGHRA, CDR2 YSYEKL, per germline. This CDR3 is built from 16 residues. The CDR3 nucleotides are TGCGCCAGCAGCCAAGATGTCGCAGGGGGCATGAATACGCAGTATTTT. It translates to CASSQDVAGGMNTQYF.

The V gene is TRBV27, the J gene TRBJ2-5; D remains ambiguous. CDR1 is MNHEY and CDR2 is SMNVEV in the germline V gene (reference sequence). The CDR3 has 11 residues. Deletions cut 8 bases from V and 3 bases from J, with 7 bases between. The CDR3 protein is CASASKETQYF. As DNA, the CDR3 is TGTGCCAGCGCCTCAAAAGAGACCCAGTACTTC.